These 6 T cell receptor beta chains came from one sample sequenced in a study of T-cell reconstitution after alpha-beta-depleted transplantation in children. Unique molecular identifiers were incorporated into the prepared TCRbeta library. TCRdb called the PCR reads again in MiXCR, with one record for every CDR3 protein. The table shows about 610,000 distinct CDR3 sequences, with roughly 10% occurring only once. The source material was PBMCs from the stem cell graft donor, sampled from the stem cell graft. The receptors were gathered from a human donor who donated a stem cell graft to a child with acute myeloid leukemia.

There are many counts of this clonotype. V is TRBV21-1 and J is TRBJ2-7. TRBV21-1 is termed a pseudogene. CDR3 length equals 14 residues. Written as DNA, the CDR3 is TGTGCCAGCAGCGGGGGTACGGGCTCCTACGAGCAGTACTTC. The encoded protein is CASSGGTGSYEQYF.

This clonotype came up a few times. The V call is TRBV12-3 or TRBV12-4, the J call TRBJ2-3; a weak D match, TRBD2 (6 bases). CDR3 size: 15 residues. Trimming left V 5 bases short and J 0 bases short, with 12 bases between. As DNA, the CDR3 is TGTGCCAGCAGTCGACTAGAGAAGAGCACAGATACGCAGTATTTT. Translation gives CASSRLEKSTDTQYF.

This clonotype occurred many times. This chain uses TRBV10-3 with TRBJ2-2; 9 bases agree with TRBD1. This CDR3 is 17 amino acids long. Germline V CDR1 and CDR2: ENHRY, SYGVKD. The ends lost 8 bases at V and 4 bases at J; junction bases unmatched: 14. The CDR3 sequence: CAIVKAPLTGGTGELFF. The CDR3 DNA sequence: TGTGCCATCGTGAAAGCTCCTCTGACAGGGGGCACCGGGGAGCTGTTTTTT.

This clonotype was observed a few times. The chain carries TRBV29-1 and TRBJ2-3; D perhaps matches TRBD1 (6 bases). CDR3 length: 14 amino acids. CDR1 and CDR2 from the germline V gene are SQVTM and ANQGSEA. The ends were cut back, 7 bases at V and 0 bases at J, with 14 bases in the middle. The CDR3 nucleotides read TGCAGCGGCGGGTTGGGGGCGAGCACAGATACGCAGTATTTT. This codes for CSGGLGASTDTQYF.

The DNA of the CDR3 is TGTGCCAGCACCAACGAGGTACAGGGGGCACTTGGGAACACTGAAGCTTTCTTT. Protein: CASTNEVQGALGNTEAFF. The chain employs TRBV6-2 or TRBV6-3 and TRBJ1-1; 9 nucleotides align to TRBD1. V shed 7 bases and J 1 base; nucleotides not matched to a gene: 16. Germline CDR1 reads MNHEY; CDR2 reads SVGEGT. CDR3 length: 18 residues.

The chain is built from TRBV5-1 and TRBJ1-6; perhaps TRBD1 as D (6 bases). The germline CDR1 and CDR2 sequences are SGHRS and YFSETQ. This CDR3 is built from 13 residues. V lost 5 bases and J lost 7, with 10 bases in between. The CDR3 is CASRGAANSPLHF. The CDR3 DNA reads as TGCGCCAGCAGGGGGGCAGCAAATTCACCCCTCCACTTT.